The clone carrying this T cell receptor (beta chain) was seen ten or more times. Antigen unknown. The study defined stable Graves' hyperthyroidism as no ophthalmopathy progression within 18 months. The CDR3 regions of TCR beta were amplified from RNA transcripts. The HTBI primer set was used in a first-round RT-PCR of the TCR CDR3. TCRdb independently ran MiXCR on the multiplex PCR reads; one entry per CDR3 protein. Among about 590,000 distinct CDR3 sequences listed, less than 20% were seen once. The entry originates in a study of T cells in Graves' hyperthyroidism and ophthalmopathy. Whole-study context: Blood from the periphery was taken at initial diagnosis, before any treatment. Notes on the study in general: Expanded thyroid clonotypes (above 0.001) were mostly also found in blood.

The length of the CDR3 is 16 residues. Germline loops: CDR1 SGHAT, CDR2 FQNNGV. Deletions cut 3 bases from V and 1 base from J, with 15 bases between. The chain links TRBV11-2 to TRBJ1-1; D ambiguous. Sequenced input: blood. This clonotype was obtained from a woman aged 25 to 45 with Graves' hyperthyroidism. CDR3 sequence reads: CASSFTAGPGNTEAFF. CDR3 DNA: TGTGCCAGCAGCTTTACGGCTGGGCCTGGGAACACTGAAGCTTTCTTT.